This T cell receptor beta chain appears in the sequencing data of a study of esophageal squamous cell carcinoma under preoperative chemotherapy. Study as a whole: Samples included peripheral blood T cells as well as tumor-infiltrating lymphocytes. Overall study results and limits: Abundant clones tended to shrink rather than expand after paclitaxel-nedaplatin. Peripheral T cells migrating into the tumor appeared to partly supply post-treatment tumor-infiltrating lymphocytes.

This clonotype was observed many times. Its matching antigen is unknown. Indicated time point: before preoperative PTX-NDP chemotherapy. Patients received paclitaxel-nedaplatin as preoperative chemotherapy before surgery. TCRdb independently ran MiXCR on the PCR reads; one entry per CDR3 protein. The sample shows about 30,000 distinct CDR3 sequences, less than 55% of them seen only once. The sample was acquired from a patient given preoperative chemotherapy. The TCR was taken from a human donor with esophageal squamous cell carcinoma. The donor label of this sample is uncertain.

As DNA, the CDR3 is TGTGCCAGCAGACAAGCATCGACGGAGCAGTACTTC. Its protein product is CASRQASTEQYF. The genes are TRBV6-1 and TRBJ2-5; D is undetermined. The CDR3 runs to 12 residues. Germline V gives CDR1 MNHNS, CDR2 SASEGT. V lost 6 bases to trimming and J lost 11 bases, with 16 bases between them.